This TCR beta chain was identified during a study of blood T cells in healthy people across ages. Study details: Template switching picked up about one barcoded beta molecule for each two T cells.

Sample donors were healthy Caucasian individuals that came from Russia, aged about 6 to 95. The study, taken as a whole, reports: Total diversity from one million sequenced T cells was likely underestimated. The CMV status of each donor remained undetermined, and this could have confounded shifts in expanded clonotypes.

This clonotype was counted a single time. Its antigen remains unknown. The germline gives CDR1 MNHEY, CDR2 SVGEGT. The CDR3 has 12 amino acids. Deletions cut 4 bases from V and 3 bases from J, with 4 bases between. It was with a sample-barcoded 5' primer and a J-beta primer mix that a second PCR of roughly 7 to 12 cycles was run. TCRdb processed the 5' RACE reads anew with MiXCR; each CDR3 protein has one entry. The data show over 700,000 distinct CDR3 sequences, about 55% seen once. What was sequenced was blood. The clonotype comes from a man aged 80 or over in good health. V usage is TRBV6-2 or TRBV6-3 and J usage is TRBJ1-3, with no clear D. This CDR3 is CASSWSGNTIYF. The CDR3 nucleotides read TGTGCCAGCAGTTGGAGTGGAAACACCATATATTTT.